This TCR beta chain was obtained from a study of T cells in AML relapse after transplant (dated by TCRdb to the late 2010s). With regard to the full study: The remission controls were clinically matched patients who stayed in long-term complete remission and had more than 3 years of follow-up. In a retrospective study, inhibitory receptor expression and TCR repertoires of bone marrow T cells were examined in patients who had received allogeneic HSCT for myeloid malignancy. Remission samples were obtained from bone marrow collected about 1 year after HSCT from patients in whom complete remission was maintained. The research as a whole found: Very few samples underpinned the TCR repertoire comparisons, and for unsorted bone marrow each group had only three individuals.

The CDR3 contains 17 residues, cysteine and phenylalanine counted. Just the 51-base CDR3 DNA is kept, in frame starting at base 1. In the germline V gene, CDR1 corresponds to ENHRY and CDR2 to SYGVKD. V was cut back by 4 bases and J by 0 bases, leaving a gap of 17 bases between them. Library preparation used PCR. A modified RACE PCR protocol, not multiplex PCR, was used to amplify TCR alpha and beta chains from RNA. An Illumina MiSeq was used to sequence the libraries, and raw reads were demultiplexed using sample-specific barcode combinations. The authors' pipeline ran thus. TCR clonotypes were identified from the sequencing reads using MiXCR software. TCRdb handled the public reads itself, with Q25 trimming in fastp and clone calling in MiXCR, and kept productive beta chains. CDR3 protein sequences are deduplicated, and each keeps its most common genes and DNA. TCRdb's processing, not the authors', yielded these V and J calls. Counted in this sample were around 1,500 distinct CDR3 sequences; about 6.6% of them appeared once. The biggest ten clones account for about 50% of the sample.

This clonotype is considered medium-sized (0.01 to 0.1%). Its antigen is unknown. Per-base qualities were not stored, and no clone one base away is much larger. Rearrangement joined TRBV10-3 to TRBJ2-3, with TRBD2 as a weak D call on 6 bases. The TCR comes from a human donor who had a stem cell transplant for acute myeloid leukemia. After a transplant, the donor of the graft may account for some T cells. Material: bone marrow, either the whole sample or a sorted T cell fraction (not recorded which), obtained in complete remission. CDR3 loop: CAISVPGATFSTDTQYF. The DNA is TGTGCCATCAGTGTGCCGGGAGCGACCTTTAGCACAGATACGCAGTATTTT.